Detailed here is one T cell receptor beta chain. Its antigen is unknown. The sample is drawn from a study of cytomegalovirus exposure and HLA in healthy donors. On the study more broadly: Earlier, 100 million to 120 million unique TCR beta sequences were recovered from around 180 million T cells by an analysis. Study-wide results and caveats: Information on immune exposure was restricted to one variable (CMV serostatus).

The study ran its PCR with 60 Vbeta and 13 Jbeta primers. The table came from immunoSEQ multiplex PCR; TCRdb's copy has only in-frame clones and leaves some out. This sample has approximately 59,000 clones; roughly 80% occur once, and the top ten carry around 2.9%. As for the donors, each was a healthy bone marrow donor. The germline V gene encodes CDR1 SNHLY and CDR2 FYNNEI. The CDR3 is 14 amino acids. Trimming took off 3 bases at V and 4 bases at J, with 12 bases between the two ends. The sequence was obtained from a girl aged 10-17 years in good health and CMV-seropositive. The sequencing input was PBMCs. The chain is built from TRBV2 and TRBJ1-2; no firm D call. DNA for the CDR3: TGTGCCAGCAGTGATCAGTTTGGGCCCTATGGCTACACCTTC. This codes for CASSDQFGPYGYTF.